This passage covers 12 T cell receptor beta chains from one sample sequenced in a study of T-cell reconstitution after alpha-beta-depleted transplantation in children (dated by TCRdb to 2016 to 2017). Library preparation used PCR. Sequencing instrument: Illumina HiSeq 2500. TCR libraries were prepared with molecular barcoding, using unique molecular identifiers to normalize TCRbeta repertoire quantification. Through fastp at Q25 and MiXCR, TCRdb rebuilt clones from the public reads, retaining in-frame beta chains. Rows merge per CDR3 protein into single entries with the most common DNA and genes. The sample includes about a million distinct CDR3 sequences, with roughly 29% observed a single time. 28% of the sample comes from the top ten. The sample's treatment or condition label, in plain terms: allogeneic hematopoietic cell transplantation with graft depleted of TCRalphabeta T cells and CD19 B cells.

Source: PBMCs, mostly from graft donor cells, taken 360 days after TCRalphabeta/CD19-depleted stem cell transplant. All receptors derive from a boy under three years old who had a stem cell transplant for SCID, so the T cells may come from the graft donor.

The chain has TRBV7-6 and TRBJ2-7; maybe TRBD2 (5 bases). The germline V gene has CDR1 SGHVS and CDR2 FNYEAQ. V dropped 1 base and J dropped 3 bases, with 13 bases sitting between them. The CDR3 has 15 residues. CDR3 region: CASSLGGLPVYEQYF. The CDR3 region has the DNA TGTGCCAGCAGCTTAGGAGGGTTACCCGTCTACGAGCAGTACTTC. The full variable domain, its missing parts supplied by reference TRBV7-6 and TRBJ2-7, is GAGVSQSPRYKVTKRGQDVALRCDPISGHVSLYWYRQALGQGPEFLTYFNYEAQQDKSGLPNDRFSAERPEGSISTLTIQRTEQRDSAMYRCASSLGGLPVYEQYFGPGTRLTVT.

The V call is TRBV11-1, the J call TRBJ2-6; D gene unclear. V was pared by 4 bases and J by 0 bases, with 16 bases between. The CDR3 has 18 amino acids. Germline CDR1 is SGHAT and CDR2 is FQDESV (reference sequence). CDR3 nucleotides: TGTGCCAGCAGCTCCCCTTGGCAGGTCAGCTCTGGGGCCAACGTCCTGACTTTC. Translated, it gives CASSSPWQVSSGANVLTF.

The chain combines TRBV29-1 with TRBJ2-5; D not resolved. This CDR3 has 14 amino acids. The germline V and J ends were trimmed by 5 bases and 5 bases, with 18 bases remaining between them. CDR1 is SQVTM and CDR2 is ANQGSEA in the germline V gene. This CDR3 is CSVWVRPNGETQYF. The CDR3 DNA reads TGCAGCGTTTGGGTCAGGCCGAACGGGGAGACCCAGTACTTC.

The chain links TRBV20-1 to TRBJ2-1, with 15 bases aligning to TRBD2. The CDR3 loop spans 15 amino acids. Germline V gene sequence: CDR1 DFQATT, CDR2 SNEGSKA (reference sequence). Trimming cost V 3 bases and J 4 bases; bases outside gene matches: 1. This CDR3 reads CSASGTSGRYNEQFF. CDR3 DNA sequence: TGCAGTGCTAGTGGGACTAGCGGGAGGTACAATGAGCAGTTCTTC.

This clonotype has a handful of counts. The rearrangement joins TRBV2 to TRBJ1-5; perhaps TRBD1 as D (6 bases). Germline CDR1 and CDR2: SNHLY and FYNNEI. This CDR3 has 14 residues. V dropped 4 bases and J dropped 3 bases, with 10 bases sitting between them. In DNA, the CDR3 is TGTGCCAGCAGTGGAGCAGGGGCCAATCAGCCCCAGCATTTT. This codes for CASSGAGANQPQHF.

This clonotype showed up just a few times. The genes are TRBV5-1 and TRBJ2-5, with D maybe TRBD1 (6 bases). The CDR3 spans 16 residues. The V and J ends lost 3 bases and 4 bases respectively, with 19 bases between them. Germline CDR1 SGHRS, CDR2 YFSETQ. The CDR3 protein is CASSYQLQGPGETQYF. The CDR3, as DNA: TGCGCCAGCAGCTACCAACTTCAGGGGCCCGGAGAGACCCAGTACTTC.

The CDR3 loop reads CSASFFGEQYF. CDR3 DNA: TGCAGCGCCAGTTTTTTCGGCGAGCAGTACTTC. V and J are TRBV29-1 and TRBJ2-7; D uncertain. CDR3 length: 11 amino acids. Trimming shortened V by 7 bases and J by 6 bases, and 13 bases separated the two germline ends. The germline V gene encodes CDR1 SQVTM and CDR2 ANQGSEA.

V gene TRBV5-1 combines with J gene TRBJ2-5, with TRBD1 identical over 7 bases. Germline values: CDR1 SGHRS, CDR2 YFSETQ. After removal of 0 bases from V and 7 bases from J, the junction contained 6 bases not matched to a gene. This CDR3 comprises 14 residues. Here the CDR3 DNA reads TGCGCCAGCAGCTTGGCCGAGACAGGGAGGACCCAGTACTTC. Encoded protein: CASSLAETGRTQYF.

This clonotype was detected a few times. The V and J genes are TRBV5-1 and TRBJ2-7, with TRBD2 matching over 12 bases. V lost 3 bases, J lost 7 bases, and 5 bases stayed unmatched. CDR3 length: 14 residues. Germline loops: CDR1 SGHRS, CDR2 YFSETQ. This CDR3 is CASSYSGTSGEQYF. The CDR3 nucleotides read TGCGCCAGCAGCTATTCCGGGACTAGCGGGGAGCAGTACTTC.

DNA of the CDR3: TGTGCCGGTTGCGGGGTGAATCAGCCCCAGCATTTT. Encoded protein: CAGCGVNQPQHF. The rearrangement links TRBV7-6 to TRBJ1-5, with no clear D. The CDR3 has 12 residues. The V gene lost 11 bases and the J gene lost 4 bases, with 12 bases spanning the gap. Germline CDR1 is SGHVS and CDR2 is FNYEAQ.

This clonotype occurred a few times. The DNA of the CDR3 is TGTGCCAGCAGCATACAGGACAGGGTTGATGAGCAGTTCTTC. Translation gives CASSIQDRVDEQFF. The chain joins TRBV7-8 to TRBJ2-1, with 8 bases matching TRBD1. J lost 8 bases, V lost 5 bases, and 8 bases had no gene match. The germline gives CDR1 SGHVS, CDR2 FQNEAQ. The CDR3 loop spans 14 amino acids.

The V call is TRBV7-9, the J call TRBJ2-1, with D perhaps matching TRBD2 (6 bases). Looked up from germline, CDR1 is SEHNR and CDR2 is FQNEAQ (reference sequence). Trimming left V 2 bases short and J 4 bases short, with 15 bases between. The CDR3 has 16 amino acids. The CDR3: CASSLIGGPTYNEQFF. CDR3 DNA sequence: TGTGCCAGCAGCTTAATCGGGGGACCCACATACAATGAGCAGTTCTTC.